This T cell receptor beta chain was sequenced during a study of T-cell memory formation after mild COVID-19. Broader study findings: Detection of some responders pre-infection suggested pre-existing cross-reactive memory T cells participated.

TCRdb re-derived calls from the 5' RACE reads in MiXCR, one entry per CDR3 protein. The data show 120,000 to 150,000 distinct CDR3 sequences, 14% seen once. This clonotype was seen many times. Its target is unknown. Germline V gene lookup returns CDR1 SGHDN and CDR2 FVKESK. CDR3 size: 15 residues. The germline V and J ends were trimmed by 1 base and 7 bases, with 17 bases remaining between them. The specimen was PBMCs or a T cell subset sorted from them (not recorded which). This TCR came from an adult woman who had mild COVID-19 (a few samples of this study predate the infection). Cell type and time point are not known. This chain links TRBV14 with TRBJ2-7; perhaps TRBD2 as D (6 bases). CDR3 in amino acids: CASSQALRGPGEQYF. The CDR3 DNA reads TGTGCCAGCAGCCAAGCTTTGCGGGGCCCTGGAGAGCAGTACTTC.